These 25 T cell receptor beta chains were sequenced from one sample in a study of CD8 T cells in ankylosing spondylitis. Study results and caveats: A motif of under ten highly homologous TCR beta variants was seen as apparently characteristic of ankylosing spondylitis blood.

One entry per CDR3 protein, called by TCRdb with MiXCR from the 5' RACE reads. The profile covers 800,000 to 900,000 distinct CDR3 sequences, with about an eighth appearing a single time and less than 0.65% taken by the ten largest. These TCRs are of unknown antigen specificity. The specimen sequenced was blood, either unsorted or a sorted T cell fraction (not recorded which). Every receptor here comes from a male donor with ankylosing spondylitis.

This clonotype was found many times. CDR3: CASSLERNNEQFF. The CDR3 nucleotides are TGTGCCAGCAGCTTAGAACGCAACAATGAGCAGTTCTTC. The rearrangement joins TRBV7-2 to TRBJ2-1; D remains unclear. The CDR3 covers 13 residues. Germline CDR1 reads SGHTA; CDR2 reads FQGNSA. V was clipped by 1 base and J by 5 bases, with 6 bases between them.

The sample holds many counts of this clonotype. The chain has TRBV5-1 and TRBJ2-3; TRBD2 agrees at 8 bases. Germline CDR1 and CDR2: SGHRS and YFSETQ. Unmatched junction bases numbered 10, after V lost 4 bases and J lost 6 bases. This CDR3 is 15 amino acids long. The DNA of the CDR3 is TGCGCCAGCAGCGCCTCGGGAGGGCCAACGGATACGCAGTATTTT. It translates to CASSASGGPTDTQYF.

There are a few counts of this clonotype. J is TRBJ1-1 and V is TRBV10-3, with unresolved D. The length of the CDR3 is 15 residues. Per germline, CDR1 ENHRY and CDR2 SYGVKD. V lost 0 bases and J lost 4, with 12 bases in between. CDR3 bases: TGTGCCATCAGTGAGTCGAACTCCGCCCGCACTGAAGCTTTCTTT. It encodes CAISESNSARTEAFF.

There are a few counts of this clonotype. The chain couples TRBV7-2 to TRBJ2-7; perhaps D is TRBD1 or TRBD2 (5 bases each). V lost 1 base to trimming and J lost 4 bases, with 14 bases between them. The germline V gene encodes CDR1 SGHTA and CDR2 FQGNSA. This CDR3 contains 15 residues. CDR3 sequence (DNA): TGTGCCAGCAGCTTAGGGACGGGACGACGGTACGAGCAGTACTTC. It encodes CASSLGTGRRYEQYF.

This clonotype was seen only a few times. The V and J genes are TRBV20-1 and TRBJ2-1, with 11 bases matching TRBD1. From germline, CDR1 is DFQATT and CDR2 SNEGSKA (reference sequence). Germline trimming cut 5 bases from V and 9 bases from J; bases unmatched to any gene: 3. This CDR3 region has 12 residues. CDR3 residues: CSAPGQGVEQFF. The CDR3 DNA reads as TGCAGTGCTCCGGGACAGGGGGTTGAGCAGTTCTTC.

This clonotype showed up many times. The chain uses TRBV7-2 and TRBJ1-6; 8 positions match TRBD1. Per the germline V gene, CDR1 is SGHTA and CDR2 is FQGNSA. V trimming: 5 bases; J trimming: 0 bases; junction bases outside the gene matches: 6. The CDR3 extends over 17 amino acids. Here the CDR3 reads CASSPRTGSSYNSPLHF. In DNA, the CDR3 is TGTGCCAGCAGCCCCCGGACAGGGAGCTCCTATAATTCACCCCTCCACTTT. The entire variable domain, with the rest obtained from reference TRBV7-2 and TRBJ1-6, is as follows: GAGVSQSPSNKVTEKGKDVELRCDPISGHTALYWYRQSLGQGLEFLIYFQGNSAPDKSGLPSDRFSAERTGGSVSTLTIQRTQQEDSAVYLCASSPRTGSSYNSPLHFGNGTRLTVT.

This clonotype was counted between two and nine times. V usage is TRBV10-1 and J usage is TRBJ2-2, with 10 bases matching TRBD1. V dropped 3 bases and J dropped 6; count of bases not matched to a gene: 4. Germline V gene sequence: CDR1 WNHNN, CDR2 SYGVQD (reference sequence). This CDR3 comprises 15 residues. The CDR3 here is CASSDPGQGSGELFF. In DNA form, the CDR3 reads TGCGCCAGCAGTGATCCGGGACAGGGGTCCGGGGAGCTGTTTTTT.

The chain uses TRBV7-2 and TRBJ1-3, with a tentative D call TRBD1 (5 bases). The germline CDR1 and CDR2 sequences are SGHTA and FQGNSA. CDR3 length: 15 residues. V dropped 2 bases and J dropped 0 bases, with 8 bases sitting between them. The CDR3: CASSLSQGSGNTIYF. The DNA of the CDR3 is TGTGCCAGCAGCTTATCCCAGGGCTCTGGAAACACCATATATTTT.

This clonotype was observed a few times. The CDR3, as DNA: TGCAGTGCTAGAGATCTCAGGGGGAGGGAGCAAGAGACCCAGTACTTC. As protein: CSARDLRGREQETQYF. The chain is built from TRBV20-1 and TRBJ2-5, with D possibly called TRBD1 or TRBD2 (7 bases each). The V and J ends lost 0 bases and 2 bases respectively, with 16 bases between them. CDR1 and CDR2 from the germline V gene are DFQATT and SNEGSKA (reference sequence). The CDR3 is made up of 16 amino acids.

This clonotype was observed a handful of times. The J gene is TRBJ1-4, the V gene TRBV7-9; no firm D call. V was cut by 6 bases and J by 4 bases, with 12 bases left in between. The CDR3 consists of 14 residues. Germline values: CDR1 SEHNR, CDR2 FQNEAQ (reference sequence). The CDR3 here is CASSKGGSNEKLFF. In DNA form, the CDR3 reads TGTGCCAGCAGTAAGGGTGGGAGTAATGAAAAACTGTTTTTT. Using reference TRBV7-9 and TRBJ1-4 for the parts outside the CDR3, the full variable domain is DTGVSQNPRHKITKRGQNVTFRCDPISEHNRLYWYRQTLGQGPEFLTYFQNEAQLEKSRLLSDRFSAERPKGSFSTLEIQRTEQGDSAMYLCASSKGGSNEKLFFGSGTQLSVL.

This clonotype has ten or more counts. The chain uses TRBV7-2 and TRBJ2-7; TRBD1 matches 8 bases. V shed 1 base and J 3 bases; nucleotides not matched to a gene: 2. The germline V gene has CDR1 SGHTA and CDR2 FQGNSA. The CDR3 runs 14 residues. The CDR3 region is CASSLGTGYYEQYF. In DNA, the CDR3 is TGTGCCAGCAGCTTAGGGACAGGGTACTACGAGCAGTACTTC.

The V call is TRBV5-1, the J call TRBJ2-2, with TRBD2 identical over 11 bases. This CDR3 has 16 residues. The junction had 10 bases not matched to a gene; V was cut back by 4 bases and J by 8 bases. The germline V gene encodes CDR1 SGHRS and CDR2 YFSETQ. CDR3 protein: CASSHGLAGAEGELFF. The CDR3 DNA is TGCGCCAGCAGCCACGGACTAGCGGGCGCAGAAGGGGAGCTGTTTTTT.

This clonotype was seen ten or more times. CDR3 in amino acids: CATSRDFIAGGSVSYNEQFF. As DNA, the CDR3 is TGTGCCACCAGCAGAGATTTTATCGCTGGCGGGTCCGTCTCCTACAATGAGCAGTTCTTC. The chain recombines TRBV15 with TRBJ2-1; D perhaps matches TRBD2 (5 bases). Trimming removed 0 bases from V and 0 bases from J, with 21 bases in between. Germline-derived CDR1 and CDR2 are LNHNV and YYDKDF (reference sequence). There are 20 residues in the CDR3.

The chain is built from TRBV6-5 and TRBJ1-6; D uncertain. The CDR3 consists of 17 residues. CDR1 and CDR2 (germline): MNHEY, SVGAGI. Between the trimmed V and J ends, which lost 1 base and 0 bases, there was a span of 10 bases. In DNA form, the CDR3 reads TGTGCCAGCAGTTACTGGGTGGGGAGCTCCTATAATTCACCCCTCCACTTT. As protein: CASSYWVGSSYNSPLHF.

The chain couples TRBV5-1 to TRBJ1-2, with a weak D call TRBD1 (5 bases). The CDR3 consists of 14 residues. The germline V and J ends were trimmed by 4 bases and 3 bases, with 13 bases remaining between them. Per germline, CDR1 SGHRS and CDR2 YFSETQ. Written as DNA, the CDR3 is TGCGCCAGCAGCACCCTCGTAGGGGACTATGGCTACACCTTC. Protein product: CASSTLVGDYGYTF.

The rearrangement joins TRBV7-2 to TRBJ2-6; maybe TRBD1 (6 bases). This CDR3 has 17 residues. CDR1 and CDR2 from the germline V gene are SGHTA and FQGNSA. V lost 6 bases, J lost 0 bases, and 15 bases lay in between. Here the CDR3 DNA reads TGTGCCAGCAGTATGAGGACAGTTAGCTCTGGGGCCAACGTCCTGACTTTC. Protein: CASSMRTVSSGANVLTF.

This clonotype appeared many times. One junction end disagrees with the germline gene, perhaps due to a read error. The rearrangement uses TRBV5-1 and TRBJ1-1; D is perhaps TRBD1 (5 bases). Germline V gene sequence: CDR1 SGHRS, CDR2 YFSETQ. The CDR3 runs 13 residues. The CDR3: CASSLAEGTEAFF. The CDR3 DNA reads TGTGCCAGCAGCTTAGCGGAGGGGACTGAAGCTTTCTTT.

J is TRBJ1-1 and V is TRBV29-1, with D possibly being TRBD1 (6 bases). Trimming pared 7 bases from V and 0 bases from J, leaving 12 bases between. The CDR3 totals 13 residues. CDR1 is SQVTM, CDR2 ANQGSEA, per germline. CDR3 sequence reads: CSGEGQMNTEAFF. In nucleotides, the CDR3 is TGCAGCGGGGAGGGACAAATGAACACTGAAGCTTTCTTT.

CDR3 nucleotides: TGCGCCAGCAGCCGGGGCGGAGGAGATACGCAGTATTTT. Encoded protein: CASSRGGGDTQYF. This chain joins TRBV4-3 and TRBJ2-3; D is tentatively TRBD1 or TRBD2 (5 bases each). The CDR3 is 13 amino acids. Germline V gives CDR1 LGHNA, CDR2 YSLEER. With 4 bases removed from V and 5 bases from J, the gap between germline ends came to 10 bases.

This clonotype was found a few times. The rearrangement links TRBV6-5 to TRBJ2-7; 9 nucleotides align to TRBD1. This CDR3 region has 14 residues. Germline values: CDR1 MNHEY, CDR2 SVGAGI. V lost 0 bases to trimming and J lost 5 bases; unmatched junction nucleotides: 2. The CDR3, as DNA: TGTGCCAGCAGTTACTCGTGGGACAGGGACGAGCAGTACTTC. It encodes CASSYSWDRDEQYF.

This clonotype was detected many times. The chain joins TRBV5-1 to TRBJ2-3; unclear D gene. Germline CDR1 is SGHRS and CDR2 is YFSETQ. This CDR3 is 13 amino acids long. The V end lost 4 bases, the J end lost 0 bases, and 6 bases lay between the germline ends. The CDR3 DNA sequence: TGCGCCAGCAGCGAACCCAGCACAGATACGCAGTATTTT. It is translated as CASSEPSTDTQYF.

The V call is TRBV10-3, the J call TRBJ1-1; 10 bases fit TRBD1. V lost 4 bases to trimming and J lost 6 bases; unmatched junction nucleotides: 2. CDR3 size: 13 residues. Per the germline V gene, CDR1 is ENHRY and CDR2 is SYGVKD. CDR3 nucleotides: TGTGCCATCAGTGGACAGGGGGCGGCTGAAGCTTTCTTT. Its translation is CAISGQGAAEAFF.

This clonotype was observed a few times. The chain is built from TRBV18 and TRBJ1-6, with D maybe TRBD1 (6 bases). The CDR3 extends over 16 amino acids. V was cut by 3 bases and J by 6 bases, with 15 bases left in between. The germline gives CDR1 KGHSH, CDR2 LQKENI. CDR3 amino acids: CASSPRNSGANSPLHF. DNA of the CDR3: TGTGCCAGCTCACCGCGAAACTCGGGGGCTAATTCACCCCTCCACTTT.

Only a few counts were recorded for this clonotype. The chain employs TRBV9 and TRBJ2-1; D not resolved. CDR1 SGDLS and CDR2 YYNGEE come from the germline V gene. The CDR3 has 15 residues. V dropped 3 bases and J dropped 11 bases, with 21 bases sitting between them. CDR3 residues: CASSAGPSRGYQQFF. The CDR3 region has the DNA TGTGCCAGCAGCGCCGGCCCAAGCCGTGGGTATCAGCAGTTCTTC.

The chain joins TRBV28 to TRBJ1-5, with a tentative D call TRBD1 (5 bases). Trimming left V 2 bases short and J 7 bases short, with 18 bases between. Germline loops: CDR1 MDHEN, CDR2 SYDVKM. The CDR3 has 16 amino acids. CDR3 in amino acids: CASSLAGTLEKQPQHF. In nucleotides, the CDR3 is TGTGCCAGCAGTTTAGCGGGGACGCTAGAGAAACAGCCCCAGCATTTT.